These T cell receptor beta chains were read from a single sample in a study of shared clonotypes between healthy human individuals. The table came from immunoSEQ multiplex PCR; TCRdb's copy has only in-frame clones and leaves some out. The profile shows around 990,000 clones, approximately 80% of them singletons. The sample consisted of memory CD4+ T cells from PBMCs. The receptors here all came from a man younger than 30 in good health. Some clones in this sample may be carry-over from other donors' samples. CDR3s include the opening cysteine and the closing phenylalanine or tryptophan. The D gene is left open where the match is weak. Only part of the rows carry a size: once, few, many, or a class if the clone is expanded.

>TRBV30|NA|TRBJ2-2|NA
CAWTPDLGGELFF
TGTGCCTGGACCCCGGACCTGGGCGGGGAGCTGTTTTTT
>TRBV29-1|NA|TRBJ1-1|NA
CSVEDLREWSVAFF
TGCAGCGTTGAAGATCTACGGGAATGGTCTGTAGCTTTCTTT
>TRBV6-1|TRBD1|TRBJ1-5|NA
CASSGTGGKGWPQHF
TGTGCCAGCAGCGGGACAGGGGGAAAGGGTTGGCCCCAGCATTTT
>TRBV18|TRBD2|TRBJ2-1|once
CASSPTSGRYNEQFF
TGTGCCAGCTCACCGACTAGCGGGAGATACAATGAGCAGTTCTTC
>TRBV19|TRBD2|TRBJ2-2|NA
CASSTQAGGLTGELFF
TGTGCCAGTAGTACCCAAGCGGGAGGCCTCACCGGGGAGCTGTTTTTT
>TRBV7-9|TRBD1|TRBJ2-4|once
CASSGTVVKNIQYF
TGTGCCAGCAGCGGGACAGTAGTAAAAAACATTCAGTACTTC
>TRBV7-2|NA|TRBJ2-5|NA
CASSLRFGLETQYF
TGTGCCAGCAGCTTAAGATTTGGTCTGGAGACCCAGTACTTC
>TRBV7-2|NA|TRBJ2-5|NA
CASSLPPAGQKTQYF
TGTGCCAGCAGCTTACCCCCCGCGGGTCAGAAGACCCAGTACTTC
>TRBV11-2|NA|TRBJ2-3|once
CASSLDRGADTQYF
TGTGCCAGCAGCTTAGATAGAGGGGCAGATACGCAGTATTTT
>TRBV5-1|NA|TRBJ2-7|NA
CASSLGQSGEQYF
TGCGCCAGCAGCCTGGGACAATCCGGCGAGCAGTACTTC
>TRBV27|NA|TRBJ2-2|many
CASTKEGDWTGELFF
TGTGCCAGCACCAAGGAGGGGGATTGGACCGGGGAGCTGTTTTTT
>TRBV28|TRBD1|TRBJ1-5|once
CASSDRGSNQPQHF
TGTGCCAGTTCTGACAGGGGAAGCAATCAGCCCCAGCATTTT
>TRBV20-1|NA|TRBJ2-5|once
CSGGVQETQYF
TGCAGTGGGGGGGTACAAGAGACCCAGTACTTC
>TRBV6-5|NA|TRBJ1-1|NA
CASSGGAQQAFF
TGTGCCAGCAGTGGCGGGGCCCAGCAAGCTTTCTTT
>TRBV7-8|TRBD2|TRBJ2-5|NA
CASSPIAGTQYF
TGTGCCAGCAGCCCCATAGCGGGGACCCAGTACTTC
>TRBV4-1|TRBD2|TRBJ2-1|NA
CASSLAGKPVF
TGCGCCAGCAGCCTAGCGGGAAAACCGGTCTTC
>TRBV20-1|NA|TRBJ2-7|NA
CSAPYSYEQYF
TGCAGTGCTCCGTACAGCTACGAGCAGTACTTC
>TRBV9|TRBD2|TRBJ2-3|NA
CASSGLAGVSDTQYF
TGTGCCAGCAGCGGACTAGCGGGAGTCTCAGATACGCAGTATTTT
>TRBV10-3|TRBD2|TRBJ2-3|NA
CAISESKLAGGPGMETQYF
TGTGCCATCAGTGAGTCGAAACTAGCGGGAGGGCCTGGGATGGAAACGCAGTATTTT
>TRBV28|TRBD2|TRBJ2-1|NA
CASTSGASGNNEQFF
TGTGCCAGCACCAGCGGGGCTAGCGGTAACAATGAGCAGTTCTTC
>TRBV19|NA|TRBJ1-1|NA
CASGGIQMNTEAFF
TGTGCCAGTGGGGGAATACAGATGAACACTGAAGCTTTCTTT
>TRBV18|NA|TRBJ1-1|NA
CASSPIWGDEAFF
TGTGCCAGCTCACCGATCTGGGGCGACGAAGCTTTCTTT
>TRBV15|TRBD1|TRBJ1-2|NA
CATSRTRGPGYGYTF
TGTGCCACCAGCAGGACCAGGGGGCCCGGCTATGGCTACACCTTC
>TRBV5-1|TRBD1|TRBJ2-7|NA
CASSPGQKYEQYF
TGCGCCAGCAGCCCGGGACAGAAATACGAGCAGTACTTC
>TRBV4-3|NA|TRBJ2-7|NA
CASSQNTRGGYEQYF
TGCGCCAGCAGCCAGAATACCAGGGGGGGCTACGAGCAGTACTTC
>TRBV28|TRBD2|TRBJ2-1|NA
CASSLLRPSGLSMNNEQFF
TGTGCCAGCAGTTTATTGAGGCCTAGCGGTCTAAGCATGAACAATGAGCAGTTCTTC
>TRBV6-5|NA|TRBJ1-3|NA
CASSGLSGNTIYF
TGTGCCAGCTCGGGGCTCTCTGGAAACACCATATATTTT
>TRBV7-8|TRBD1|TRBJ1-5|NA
CASSLAVSGQGGQPQHF
TGTGCCAGCAGCTTAGCGGTCTCGGGACAGGGCGGGCAGCCCCAGCATTTT
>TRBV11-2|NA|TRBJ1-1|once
CASSPRTAAATEAFF
TGTGCCAGCAGCCCTCGGACAGCCGCGGCCACTGAAGCTTTCTTT
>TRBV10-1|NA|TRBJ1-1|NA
CASSVSRYTEAFF
TGCGCCAGCAGTGTTTCCAGATACACTGAAGCTTTCTTT
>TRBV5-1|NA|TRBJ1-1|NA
CASARGGPLVTEAFF
TGCGCCAGCGCCCGCGGGGGGCCCCTGGTCACTGAAGCTTTCTTT
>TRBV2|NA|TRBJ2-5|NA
CASSLGTSETQYF
TGTGCCAGCAGCCTTGGGACATCCGAGACCCAGTACTTC
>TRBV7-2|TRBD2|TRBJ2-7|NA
CASSSDIILAGGLAEQYF
TGTGCCAGCAGCTCTGACATCATCCTAGCGGGAGGGCTTGCCGAGCAGTACTTC
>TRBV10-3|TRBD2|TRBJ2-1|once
CAISRPTSGYNEQFF
TGTGCCATCAGCAGGCCGACTAGCGGGTACAATGAGCAGTTCTTC
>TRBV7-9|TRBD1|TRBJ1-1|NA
CASSSLGTGPRTEAFF
TGTGCCAGCAGCTCTCTGGGGACAGGGCCTCGTACTGAAGCTTTCTTT
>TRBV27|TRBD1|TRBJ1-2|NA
CASRQLNRDRVSGYTF
TGTGCCAGCCGTCAACTCAACCGGGACAGGGTTAGCGGCTACACCTTC
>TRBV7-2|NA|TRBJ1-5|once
CASSMGPGRNQPQHF
TGTGCCAGCAGCATGGGACCAGGTCGTAATCAGCCCCAGCATTTT
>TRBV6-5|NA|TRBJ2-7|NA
CASSYGAGAKQYF
TGTGCCAGCAGTTACGGGGCGGGGGCTAAGCAGTACTTC
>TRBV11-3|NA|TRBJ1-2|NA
CASPTRAEGGPLSNYGYTF
TGTGCCAGCCCCACTCGGGCGGAAGGGGGGCCCTTATCTAACTATGGCTACACCTTC
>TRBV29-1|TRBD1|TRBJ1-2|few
CSVERQGTYGYTF
TGCAGCGTTGAGAGACAGGGTACCTATGGCTACACCTTC
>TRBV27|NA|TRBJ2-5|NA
CASSGLSQGTQYF
TGTGCCAGTTCGGGACTGTCACAAGGGACCCAGTACTTC
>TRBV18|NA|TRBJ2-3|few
CASSNQVSKGTDTQYF
TGTGCCAGCTCGAATCAGGTTTCCAAAGGCACAGATACGCAGTATTTT
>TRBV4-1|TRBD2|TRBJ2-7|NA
CASSRQTGLAGVGDEQYF
TGCGCCAGCAGCCGGCAAACTGGACTAGCGGGAGTAGGCGACGAGCAGTACTTC
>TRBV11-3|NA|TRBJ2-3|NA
CASSSTTRTDTQYF
TGTGCCAGCAGCTCCACTACTCGGACAGATACGCAGTATTTT
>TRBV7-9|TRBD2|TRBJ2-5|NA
CASSLESRGRGETQYF
TGTGCCAGCAGCTTAGAATCCCGCGGGAGGGGAGAGACCCAGTACTTC
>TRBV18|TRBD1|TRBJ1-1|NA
CASSRTGGLAEAFF
TGTGCCAGCTCTAGGACAGGGGGTCTCGCTGAAGCTTTCTTT
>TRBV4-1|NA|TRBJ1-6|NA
CASSQDSQGNSPLHF
TGCGCCAGCAGCCAAGACTCACAGGGCAACTCACCCCTCCACTTT
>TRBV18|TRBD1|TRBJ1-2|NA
CASSPQTGGGHGYTF
TGTGCCAGCTCACCTCAGACAGGGGGTGGGCATGGCTACACCTTC
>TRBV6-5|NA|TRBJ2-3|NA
CASSYQPTILTDTQYF
TGTGCCAGCAGTTACCAGCCCACAATCCTCACAGATACGCAGTATTTT
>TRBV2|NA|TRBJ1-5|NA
CASSMQGVSNQPQHF
TGTGCCAGCAGTATGCAAGGGGTTAGCAATCAGCCCCAGCATTTT
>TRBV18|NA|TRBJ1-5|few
CASSPTTNSNQPQHF
TGTGCCAGCTCACCGACGACAAATAGCAATCAGCCCCAGCATTTT
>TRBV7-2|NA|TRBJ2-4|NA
CASSLAGGGSRNIQYF
TGTGCCAGCAGCTTAGCGGGGGGCGGCTCTCGGAACATTCAGTACTTC
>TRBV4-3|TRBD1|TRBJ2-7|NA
CASSHPTGNYYEQYF
TGCGCCAGCAGCCACCCGACAGGGAATTATTACGAGCAGTACTTC
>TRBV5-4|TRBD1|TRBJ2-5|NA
CASSNMTGRETQYF
TGTGCCAGCAGCAATATGACAGGGCGGGAGACCCAGTACTTC
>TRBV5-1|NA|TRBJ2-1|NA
CASSLGTIVVNEQFF
TGCGCCAGCAGCTTGGGGACGATCGTCGTCAATGAGCAGTTCTTC